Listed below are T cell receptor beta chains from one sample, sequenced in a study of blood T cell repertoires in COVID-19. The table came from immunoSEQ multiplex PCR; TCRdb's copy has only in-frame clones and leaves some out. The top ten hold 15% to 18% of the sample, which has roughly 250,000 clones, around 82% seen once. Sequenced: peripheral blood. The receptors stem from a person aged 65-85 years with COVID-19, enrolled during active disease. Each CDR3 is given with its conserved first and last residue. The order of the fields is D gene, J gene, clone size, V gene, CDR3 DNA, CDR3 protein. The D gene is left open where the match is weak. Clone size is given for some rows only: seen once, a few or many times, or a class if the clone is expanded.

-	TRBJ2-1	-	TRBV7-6	TGTGCCAGCAGCTTCAAAGGTTTCGGGAAATGGGAAAACAATGAGCAGTTCTTC	CASSFKGFGKWENNEQFF
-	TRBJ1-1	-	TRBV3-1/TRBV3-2	TGTGCCAGCAGCCAAAAGGCGGACAGTAACACTGAAGCTTTCTTT	CASSQKADSNTEAFF
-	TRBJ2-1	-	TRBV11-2	TGTGCCAGCAGCCCAGGACAGATTTACAATGAGCAGTTCTTC	CASSPGQIYNEQFF
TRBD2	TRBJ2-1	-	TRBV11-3	TGTGCCAGCAGCTCAGCCTCCGGGACTAGCGGGAAAGACAATGAGCAGTTCTTC	CASSSASGTSGKDNEQFF
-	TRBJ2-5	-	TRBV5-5	TGTGCCAGCAGCTTCGCCCTATCCGGCGGCCAAGAGACCCAGTACTTC	CASSFALSGGQETQYF
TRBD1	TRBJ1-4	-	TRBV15	TGTGCCACCGGGGACAGGTGGGATGAAAAACTGTTTTTT	CATGDRWDEKLFF
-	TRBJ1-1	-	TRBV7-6	TGTGCCAGCAGCTTATTGCAGGGAAGAGCCACTGAAGCTTTCTTT	CASSLLQGRATEAFF
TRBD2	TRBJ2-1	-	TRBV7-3	TGTGCCAGCAGCTTAGCTAGCGGGAGTTTCAATGAGCAGTTCTTC	CASSLASGSFNEQFF
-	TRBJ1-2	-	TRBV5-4	TGTGCCAGCAGCGCCGGGGGTGGGCGGGGTGGCTACACCTTC	CASSAGGGRGGYTF
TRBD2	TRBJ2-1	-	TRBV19	TGTGCCAGTAGGGGGGCGGGACTAGCGGTAGGTGAGCAGTTCTTC	CASRGAGLAVGEQFF
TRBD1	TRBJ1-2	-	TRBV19	TGTGCCAGTAGTCTACCGGGACAGAGTAGAAATGGCTACACCTTC	CASSLPGQSRNGYTF
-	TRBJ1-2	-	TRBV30	TGTGCCTGGGGTCCAGGCTACACCTTC	CAWGPGYTF
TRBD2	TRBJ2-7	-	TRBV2	TGTGCCAGCAGTGGGTCCTACGGGACTAGCTCCTACGAGCAGTACTTC	CASSGSYGTSSYEQYF
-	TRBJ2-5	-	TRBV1	TGCACCAGCAGCCAAGAGAGGTTAATTGGACTAGCGACGGAGACCCAGTACTTC	CTSSQERLIGLATETQYF
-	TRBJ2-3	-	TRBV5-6	TGTGCCAGCAGCTTGGTACAGAGCACAGATACGCAGTATTTT	CASSLVQSTDTQYF
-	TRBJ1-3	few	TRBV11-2	TGTGCCAGCAGCTTAATGCGCGGCAGGGGAACGGGAAACACCATATATTTT	CASSLMRGRGTGNTIYF
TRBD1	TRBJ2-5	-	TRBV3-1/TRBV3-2	TGTGCCAGCAGCCAAATATTCAGGGGGCATACGACCCAGTACTTC	CASSQIFRGHTTQYF
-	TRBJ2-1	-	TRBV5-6	TGTGCCAGCAGCTTTCGACAACACAATGAGCAGTTCTTC	CASSFRQHNEQFF
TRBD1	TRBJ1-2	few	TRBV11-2	TGTGCCAGCAGCCAAGACAGGGGAAGAGGCTACACCTTC	CASSQDRGRGYTF
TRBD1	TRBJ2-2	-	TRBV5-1	TGCGCCAGCAAAAACACGGGACAGGGGGCCACCGGGGAGCTGTTTTTT	CASKNTGQGATGELFF
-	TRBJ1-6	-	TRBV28	TGTGCCAGCAGTTGGGGCCCTAGGGGTGGTTCACCCCTCCACTTT	CASSWGPRGGSPLHF
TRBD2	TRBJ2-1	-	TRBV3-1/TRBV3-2	TGTGCCAGCAGCCAAGGGACTAGCGGGAGTCCCTACAATGAGCAGTTCTTC	CASSQGTSGSPYNEQFF
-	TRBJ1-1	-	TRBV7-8	TGTGCCAGCAGCTCACAGGTGAACACTGAAGCTTTCTTT	CASSSQVNTEAFF
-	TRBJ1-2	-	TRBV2	TGTGCCAGCAGGGAAAACAGGGTAGGGAACTATGGCTACACCTTC	CASRENRVGNYGYTF
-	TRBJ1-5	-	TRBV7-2	TGTGCCAGCAGCTTGGGAACAGGGAACCGGTATCAGCCCCAGCATTTT	CASSLGTGNRYQPQHF
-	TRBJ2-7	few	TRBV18	TGTGCCAGCTCACCACCGGTGGGGAGCTCCTACGAGCAGTACTTC	CASSPPVGSSYEQYF
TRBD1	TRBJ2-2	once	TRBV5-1	TGCGCCAGCAGCTGGGACAGAAACACCGGGGAGCTGTTTTTT	CASSWDRNTGELFF
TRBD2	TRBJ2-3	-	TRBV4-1	TGCGCCAGCAGCCAAGAGGGGAGCGGGATGAGTACAGATACGCAGTATTTT	CASSQEGSGMSTDTQYF
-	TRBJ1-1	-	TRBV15	TGTGCCACCAGCAGAGAAATTCCTTCCACAGGCTTCATGAACACTGAAGCTTTCTTT	CATSREIPSTGFMNTEAFF
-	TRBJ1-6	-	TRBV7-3	TGTGCCAGCAGCTTCGGGGGTGGGTCACCCCTCCACTTT	CASSFGGGSPLHF
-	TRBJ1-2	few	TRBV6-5	TGTGCCAGCAGCCTTCATGGGGGGGGCGCATATGGCTACACCTTC	CASSLHGGGAYGYTF
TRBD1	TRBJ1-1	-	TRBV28	TGTGCCAGCAGTTCCCGGACAGGGATAGCAAACACTGAAGCTTTCTTT	CASSSRTGIANTEAFF
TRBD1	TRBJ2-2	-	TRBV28	TGTGCCAGCAGTTCCTTCGGGACAGGGGTCCCCGGGGAGCTGTTTTTT	CASSSFGTGVPGELFF
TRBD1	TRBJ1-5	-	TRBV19	TGTGCCAGTAGCCTCGGACAGGCAAGGCGCGGCAATCAGCCCCAGCATTTT	CASSLGQARRGNQPQHF
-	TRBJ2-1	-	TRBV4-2	TGTGCCAGCAGCCAAGAAGGGGGGAGGGCCTTGTTCTTC	CASSQEGGRALFF
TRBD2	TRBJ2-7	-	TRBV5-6	TGTGCCAGCAGCTTCGGACTAGCGGGAGAATACGAGCAGTACTTC	CASSFGLAGEYEQYF
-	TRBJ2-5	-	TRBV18	TGTGCCAGCTCACCATCTCTGCAAGAGACCCAGTACTTC	CASSPSLQETQYF
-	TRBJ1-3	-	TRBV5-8	TGTGCCAGCAGCTTGTTGCCTGGGCTTGGAAACACCATATATTTT	CASSLLPGLGNTIYF
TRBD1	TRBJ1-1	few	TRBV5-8	TGTGCCAGCAGCTTGCGGACAGGGGCGAACACTGAAGCTTTCTTT	CASSLRTGANTEAFF
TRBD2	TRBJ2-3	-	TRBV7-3	TGTGCCAGCAGCTTGACTAGCTTACCCGCAGATACGCAGTATTTT	CASSLTSLPADTQYF
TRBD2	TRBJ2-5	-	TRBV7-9	TGTGCCAGCAGCCGCGCGGGGGGGGGCGCGACCCAGTACTTC	CASSRAGGGATQYF